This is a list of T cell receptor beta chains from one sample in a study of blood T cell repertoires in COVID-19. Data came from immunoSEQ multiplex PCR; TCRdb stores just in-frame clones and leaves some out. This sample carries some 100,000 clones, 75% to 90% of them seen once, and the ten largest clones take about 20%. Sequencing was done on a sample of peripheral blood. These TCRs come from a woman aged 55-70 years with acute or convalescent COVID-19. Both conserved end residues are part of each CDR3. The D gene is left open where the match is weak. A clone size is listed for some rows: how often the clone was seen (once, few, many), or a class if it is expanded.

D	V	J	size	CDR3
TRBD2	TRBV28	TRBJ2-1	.	CASGTSGSSAYNEQFF
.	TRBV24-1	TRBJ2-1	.	CATRGQVNEQFF
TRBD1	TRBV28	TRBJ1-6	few	CASSWQGASSPLHF
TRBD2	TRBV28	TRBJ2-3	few	CASSLLAGRTDTQYF
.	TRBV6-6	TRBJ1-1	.	CASRSRGLTEAFF
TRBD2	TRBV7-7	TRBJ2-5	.	CASSRDYQETQYF
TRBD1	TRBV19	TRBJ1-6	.	CASREGQRNSPLHF
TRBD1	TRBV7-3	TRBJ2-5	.	CASSSGQLQETQYF
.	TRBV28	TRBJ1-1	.	CASSSPSGDGRTEAFF
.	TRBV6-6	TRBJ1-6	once	CASKSPQDNSPLHF
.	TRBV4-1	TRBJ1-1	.	CASSQGERHSMNTEAFF
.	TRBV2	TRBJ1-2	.	CASRTDSYGYTF
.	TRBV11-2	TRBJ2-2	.	CASSPWGEPTGELFF
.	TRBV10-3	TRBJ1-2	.	CAIASGADYGYTF